The 17 T cell receptor beta chains below come from one sample, sequenced in a study of early T cells in non-severe SARS-CoV-2 infection. From the 5' RACE reads, TCRdb called clonotypes with MiXCR, one entry per CDR3 protein. Of about 60,000 distinct CDR3 sequences listed, around 5.6% were seen once; the top ten hold 6.8%. The specimen sequenced was whole blood. The receptors were sampled from an adult who was a healthcare worker with PCR-confirmed SARS-CoV-2 infection or an uninfected control (not recorded which).

Only a few counts were recorded for this clonotype. The rearrangement joins TRBV6-6 to TRBJ2-3, with 12 nucleotides matching TRBD2. CDR1 MNHNY and CDR2 SVGAGI come from the germline V gene (reference sequence). The ends lost 4 bases at V and 1 base at J; junction bases unmatched: 3. The CDR3 length is 16 residues. CDR3 bases: TGTGCCAGCAGTTCCAGACTAGCGGGAGGCACAGATACGCAGTATTTT. This translates into CASSSRLAGGTDTQYF.

This clonotype has a count of ten or more. The CDR3: CASSQGRGGPTYEQYF. CDR3 DNA sequence: TGCGCCAGCAGCCAAGGGAGGGGGGGCCCTACCTACGAGCAGTACTTC. The chain recombines TRBV4-3 with TRBJ2-7; possibly TRBD2 for D (7 bases). The CDR3 totals 16 residues. Germline V gene data show CDR1 as LGHNA and CDR2 as YSLEER. Trimming took 1 base from V and 2 from J, leaving 15 bases between them.

This clonotype was seen repeatedly, ten times or more. The V call is TRBV7-9, the J call TRBJ1-2, with D unclear. CDR1 is SEHNR, CDR2 FQNEAQ, per germline (reference sequence). The CDR3 has 14 residues. Trimming cost V 5 bases and J 3 bases, with 13 bases left between them. Here the CDR3 reads CASSAPEPYYGYTF. CDR3 coding DNA: TGTGCCAGCAGCGCCCCCGAGCCTTACTATGGCTACACCTTC.

This clonotype has only a few counts. V gene TRBV29-1 combines with J gene TRBJ2-2, with D perhaps TRBD1 or TRBD2 (5 bases each). Trimming took 6 bases from V and 7 from J, leaving 15 bases between them. Germline V lookup: CDR1 SQVTM, CDR2 ANQGSEA. The CDR3 is made up of 13 amino acids. The DNA of the CDR3 is TGCAGCGTCGCCCGGGGCGGGTTCGGGGAGCTGTTTTTT. Amino acid sequence: CSVARGGFGELFF.

This clonotype was recorded at least ten times. This chain joins TRBV5-1 and TRBJ2-5; D is perhaps TRBD2 (5 bases). Germline values: CDR1 SGHRS, CDR2 YFSETQ. Trimming left V 2 bases short and J 4 bases short, with 12 bases between. The CDR3 contains 14 residues. DNA of the CDR3: TGCGCCAGCAGCTTCCTAATGAGCGGAGAGACCCAGTACTTC. It translates to CASSFLMSGETQYF.

The CDR3 region has the DNA TGTGCCAGCAGCCAACTAGCGGGAGGAGTCAACGAGCAGTACTTC. Amino acid sequence: CASSQLAGGVNEQYF. The rearrangement joins TRBV14 to TRBJ2-7, with 11 positions matching TRBD2. V lost 2 bases to trimming and J lost 5 bases; unmatched junction nucleotides: 5. This CDR3 has 15 residues. CDR1 SGHDN and CDR2 FVKESK come from the germline V gene.

In this sample, this clonotype turned up a few times. The chain uses TRBV5-4 and TRBJ2-5; 7 bases align to TRBD1. V was pared by 4 bases and J by 1 base, with 4 bases of the junction left unmatched. Germline CDR1 reads SGHNT; CDR2 reads YYREEE (reference sequence). The CDR3 length is 14 residues. The CDR3 coding sequence is TGTGCCAGCAGCCTGGGACAGTTCCAAGAGACCCAGTACTTC. This encodes CASSLGQFQETQYF.

As concerns this clonotype: This could be a read error, since a much larger clone is one nucleotide away. The chain combines TRBV20-1 with TRBJ2-7; D tentatively reads TRBD1 or TRBD2 (5 bases each). This CDR3 has 15 residues. CDR1 and CDR2 from the germline V gene are DFQATT and SNEGSKA (reference sequence). The CDR3 loop reads CSAREVSGWRYDQYF. The CDR3 DNA sequence: TGCAGTGCTAGAGAGGTGTCAGGGTGGAGGTACGATCAGTACTTC.

This clonotype was recorded at least ten times. The rearrangement joins TRBV10-2 to TRBJ2-3, with D perhaps matching TRBD2 (6 bases). V lost 8 bases and J 6 bases, leaving 21 bases between the germline ends. This CDR3 comprises 15 residues. Germline lookup yields CDR1 WSHSY and CDR2 SAAADI. CDR3 protein: CASATPGVGSDTQYF. Here the CDR3 DNA reads TGCGCCAGCGCCACACCGGGAGTCGGCTCCGATACGCAGTATTTT.

This clonotype was detected only a few times. This chain uses TRBV27 with TRBJ2-3, with a weak D call TRBD1 (5 bases). Germline CDR1 is MNHEY and CDR2 is SMNVEV (reference sequence). The CDR3 is 17 residues long. V lost 3 bases, J lost 0 bases, and 16 bases lay in between. The CDR3 coding sequence is TGTGCCAGCAGTTTCGACAGCCTTCCCTCTAGCACAGATACGCAGTATTTT. Its protein product is CASSFDSLPSSTDTQYF.

This clonotype was detected ten times or more. V and J are TRBV7-2 and TRBJ1-1; 9 bases are a match to TRBD1. Germline values: CDR1 SGHTA, CDR2 FQGNSA. The CDR3 covers 17 residues. V shed 5 bases and J 0 bases; nucleotides not matched to a gene: 10. The CDR3 nucleotides read TGTGCCAGCAGCATTGACAGGGGGTATAGGTTGAACACTGAAGCTTTCTTT. It codes for CASSIDRGYRLNTEAFF.

This chain connects TRBV27 to TRBJ1-1; no reliable D call. Germline V gene data show CDR1 as MNHEY and CDR2 as SMNVEV (reference sequence). The CDR3 consists of 13 residues. Trimming left V 6 bases short and J 0 bases short, with 8 bases between. CDR3 residues: CASRGMMNTEAFF. The CDR3 DNA sequence: TGTGCCAGCAGGGGCATGATGAACACTGAAGCTTTCTTT.

This clonotype came up many times. The V call is TRBV11-2, the J call TRBJ1-1; TRBD1 matches at 9 bases. Germline assignment: CDR1 SGHAT and CDR2 FQNNGV. The CDR3 length is 13 residues. V shed 4 bases, J shed 4 bases, and the junction held 1 base outside the gene matches. CDR3 bases: TGTGCCAGCAGCTCGGACAGGGGCACTGAAGCTTTCTTT. It codes for CASSSDRGTEAFF.

In this sample, this clonotype turned up a few times. The rearrangement joins TRBV5-1 to TRBJ1-6; 9 bases map to TRBD1. There are 16 residues in the CDR3. Looked up from germline, CDR1 is SGHRS and CDR2 is YFSETQ. With V trimmed by 5 bases and J by 9 bases, 12 bases remained unmatched. For the CDR3, the DNA is TGCGCCAGCAGTCCCCCCCTGACAGGGGGAGGTTCACCCCTCCACTTT. Its translation is CASSPPLTGGGSPLHF.

The genes are TRBV6-5 and TRBJ2-5, with TRBD2 matching over 11 bases. This CDR3 spans 17 amino acids. V trimming: 0 bases; J trimming: 3 bases; junction bases outside the gene matches: 6. In germline, CDR1 is MNHEY, CDR2 SVGAGI. For the CDR3, the DNA is TGTGCCAGCAGTTACTCGAAGGGGACTAGCGGAGAAGAGACCCAGTACTTC. Residues: CASSYSKGTSGEETQYF.

The chain carries TRBV12-3 or TRBV12-4 and TRBJ2-1; D may match TRBD1 or TRBD2 (5 bases each). V lost 6 bases to trimming and J lost 8 bases, with 17 bases between them. The CDR3 spans 14 residues. Written as DNA, the CDR3 is TGTGCCAGCAGACCCGGGACCCGCAATCATGAGCAGTTCTTC. It yields the protein CASRPGTRNHEQFF.

V and J are TRBV7-2 and TRBJ2-2; 10 bases match TRBD1. The CDR3 extends over 15 amino acids. CDR1 is SGHTA and CDR2 is FQGNSA in the germline V gene. Trimming removed 5 bases from V and 9 bases from J; junction bases left unmatched: 9. The CDR3 reads CASSRDRGGYWELFF. The DNA for the CDR3 is TGTGCCAGCAGCCGGGACAGGGGAGGTTACTGGGAGCTGTTTTTT.